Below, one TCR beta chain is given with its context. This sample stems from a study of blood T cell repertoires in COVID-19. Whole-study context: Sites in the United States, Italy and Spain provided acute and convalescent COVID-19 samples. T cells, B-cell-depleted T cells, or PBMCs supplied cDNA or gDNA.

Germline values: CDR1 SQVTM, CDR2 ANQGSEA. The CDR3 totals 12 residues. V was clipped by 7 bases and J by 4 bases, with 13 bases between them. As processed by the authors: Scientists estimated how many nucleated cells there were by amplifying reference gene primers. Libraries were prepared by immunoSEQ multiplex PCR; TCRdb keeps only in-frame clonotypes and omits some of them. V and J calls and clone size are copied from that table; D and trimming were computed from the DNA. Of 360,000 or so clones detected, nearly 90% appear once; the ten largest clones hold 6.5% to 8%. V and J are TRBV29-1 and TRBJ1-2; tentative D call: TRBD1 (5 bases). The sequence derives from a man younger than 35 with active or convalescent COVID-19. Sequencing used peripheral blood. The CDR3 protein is CSAGGAGYGYTF. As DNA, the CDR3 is TGCAGCGCCGGGGGTGCAGGCTATGGCTACACCTTC. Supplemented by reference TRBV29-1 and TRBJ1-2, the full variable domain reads SAVISQKPSRDICQRGTSLTIQCQVDSQVTMMFWYRQQPGQSLTLIATANQGSEATYESGFVIDKFPISRPNLTFSTLTVSNMSPEDSSIYLCSAGGAGYGYTFGSGTRLTVV.